The present entry profiles one T cell receptor beta chain with its context. The TCRbeta library incorporated unique molecular identifiers. TCRdb itself ran the PCR reads through MiXCR, one entry per CDR3 protein. The table shows a few hundred thousand distinct CDR3 sequences, with approximately 41% occurring only once. CDR1 and CDR2 (germline): ENHRY, SYGVKD. This CDR3 spans 15 amino acids. Trimming left V 0 bases short and J 4 bases short, with 11 bases between. This sample was included in a study of T-cell reconstitution after alpha-beta-depleted transplantation in children. The TCR originated in a girl aged 2 to 9 with aplastic anemia, due to receive a stem cell transplant. The sequencing here drew on PBMCs, taken before TCRalphabeta/CD19-depleted stem cell transplant. The gene calls are TRBV10-3 and TRBJ2-3, with D possibly called TRBD1 or TRBD2 (6 bases each). Written as DNA, the CDR3 is TGTGCCATCAGTGAGTCTTTCGGGGGCGCAGATACGCAGTATTTT. Protein: CAISESFGGADTQYF.